The rows below give T cell receptor beta chains drawn from one sample of a study of OX40 agonist ivuxolimab in advanced cancers. The data were produced by immunoSEQ multiplex PCR, yet TCRdb's version contains in-frame clones alone and is incomplete. The sample yields tens of thousands of clones, roughly 85% seen once. Source: CD4+ or CD8+ T cells sorted from blood, taken in a trial of the OX40 agonist ivuxolimab. These receptors all stem from an adult with an advanced solid tumor such as melanoma, head and neck, liver or kidney cancer. CDR3s include the opening cysteine and the closing phenylalanine or tryptophan. A D gene is named only where the DNA matches it firmly. Only some rows state a clone size, as once, few, many or a class for expanded clones.

.	TRBJ2-7	TRBD2	TRBV11-1	CASSFGLDYEQYF	TGTGCCAGCAGCTTCGGACTAGACTACGAGCAGTACTTC
once	TRBJ2-7	TRBD1	TRBV7-7	CASENQGQANYEQYF	TGTGCCAGCGAAAACCAGGGACAGGCGAACTACGAGCAGTACTTC
.	TRBJ1-2	TRBD1	TRBV9	CASSEGGNYGYTF	TGTGCCAGCAGCGAAGGGGGCAACTATGGCTACACCTTC
few	TRBJ2-1	TRBD2	TRBV4-1	CASSQRLAGAPHNEQFF	TGCGCCAGCAGCCAGAGACTAGCGGGTGCCCCCCACAATGAGCAGTTCTTC
.	TRBJ2-1	.	TRBV13	CASSPSGRGGQFF	TGTGCCAGCAGTCCCTCAGGGCGCGGTGGGCAGTTCTTC
.	TRBJ2-7	.	TRBV2	CASRPVYGQLPSSYEQYF	TGTGCCAGCAGACCAGTGTATGGGCAGCTACCTAGCTCCTACGAGCAGTACTTC
few	TRBJ1-3	.	TRBV5-1	CASSLIGQSQLWKHHIF	TGCGCCAGCAGCTTAATCGGACAGTCTCAGCTCTGGAAACACCATATATTT
.	TRBJ1-3	.	TRBV6-6	CASSYVSGNTIYF	TGTGCCAGCAGTTACGTCTCTGGAAACACCATATATTTT
once	TRBJ1-1	.	TRBV27	CASSLLGRNTEAFF	TGTGCCAGCAGTTTACTGGGGAGGAACACTGAAGCTTTCTTT
.	TRBJ1-2	.	TRBV7-9	CASSLGQGLVGYGYTF	TGTGCCAGCAGCTTAGGGCAGGGTTTGGTCGGCTATGGCTACACCTTC
once	TRBJ1-1	.	TRBV10-3	CAISSDENTEAFF	TGTGCCATCAGCTCGGACGAGAACACTGAAGCTTTCTTT
.	TRBJ1-2	TRBD1	TRBV6-5	CASSTQGAPGRGYTF	TGTGCCAGCAGTACCCAGGGGGCGCCCGGGAGAGGCTACACCTTC
.	TRBJ1-2	.	TRBV5-6	CASRLGSNSGYGYTF	TGTGCCAGCAGACTAGGCTCCAATAGTGGCTATGGCTACACCTTC
.	TRBJ2-4	.	TRBV7-2	CASSPGQNIQYF	TGTGCCAGCAGCCCGGGACAAAACATTCAGTACTTC
.	TRBJ2-7	.	TRBV27	CASSLGGPSSYEQYF	TGTGCCAGCAGTTTAGGGGGCCCCAGCTCCTACGAGCAGTACTTC
.	TRBJ2-7	.	TRBV18	CASSPPGGASYEQYF	TGTGCCAGCTCCCCCCCAGGGGGGGCCTCCTACGAGCAGTACTTC
medium-sized	TRBJ2-7	.	TRBV21-1	CASSKAEQYF	TGTGCCAGCAGCAAAGCAGAGCAGTACTTC
.	TRBJ2-7	.	TRBV7-2	CASSPQTGNYEQYF	TGTGCCAGCAGCCCACAGACAGGAAACTACGAGCAGTACTTC
.	TRBJ1-1	.	TRBV7-6	CASSQLGGNTEAFF	TGTGCCAGCAGCCAACTAGGGGGGAACACTGAAGCTTTCTTT
.	TRBJ2-7	TRBD2	TRBV2	CASSESAGGYEQYF	TGTGCCAGCAGTGAGTCTGCGGGGGGCTACGAGCAGTACTTC
.	TRBJ1-5	.	TRBV6-1	CASSDASNQPQHF	TGTGCCAGCAGTGACGCTAGCAATCAGCCCCAGCATTTT
.	TRBJ2-1	.	TRBV10-3	CAILGNRGEEQFF	TGTGCCATCCTTGGTAATAGAGGGGAAGAGCAGTTCTTC
.	TRBJ2-1	.	TRBV19	CASSIGRAEQFF	TGTGCCAGTAGTATAGGCCGTGCTGAGCAGTTCTTC
medium-sized	TRBJ2-1	.	TRBV7-6	CASSPWGNNNEQFF	TGTGCCAGCAGCCCCTGGGGGAACAACAATGAGCAGTTCTTC
.	TRBJ2-7	.	TRBV6-1	CASSIGSSYEQYF	TGTGCCAGCAGTATCGGCAGTTCTTACGAGCAGTACTTC
.	TRBJ2-5	TRBD1	TRBV4-1	CASSQTGSRETQYF	TGCGCCAGCAGCCAGACAGGGTCTAGAGAGACCCAGTACTTC
once	TRBJ2-3	TRBD2	TRBV4-3	CASSQDPGGGPADTQYF	TGCGCCAGCAGCCAAGATCCTGGCGGGGGGCCGGCAGATACGCAGTATTTT
.	TRBJ2-7	TRBD2	TRBV2	CASIRSRPGGRGNEQYF	TGTGCCAGCATCCGTTCCCGTCCCGGCGGGAGGGGGAACGAGCAGTACTTC
.	TRBJ2-7	.	TRBV11-2	CASSLNYEQYF	TGTGCCAGCAGCTTAAACTACGAGCAGTACTTC
.	TRBJ2-3	.	TRBV19	CASSITGWVSADTQYF	TGTGCCAGTAGTATAACGGGTTGGGTTTCCGCGGATACGCAGTATTTT
once	TRBJ2-5	TRBD1	TRBV5-5	CASSLEPGGWETQYF	TGTGCCAGCAGCTTGGAGCCAGGGGGATGGGAGACCCAGTACTTC
few	TRBJ2-7	TRBD1	TRBV18	CASSPATGWYEQYF	TGTGCCAGCTCACCCGCGACAGGGTGGTACGAGCAGTACTTC
once	TRBJ1-4	.	TRBV5-6	CASSLLAENEKLFF	TGTGCCAGCAGCTTGCTGGCGGAAAATGAAAAACTGTTTTTT
.	TRBJ1-4	TRBD1	TRBV27	CASRRTGSATNEKLFF	TGTGCCAGCCGCAGGACAGGGTCGGCAACTAATGAAAAACTGTTTTTT
.	TRBJ1-1	.	TRBV14	CASSQYAGLMNTEAFF	TGTGCCAGCAGCCAGTATGCGGGACTTATGAACACTGAAGCTTTCTTT
.	TRBJ2-7	TRBD1	TRBV7-6	CASSPRDREFPPTWAEQYF	TGTGCCAGCAGTCCACGGGACAGGGAGTTCCCCCCGACTTGGGCCGAGCAGTACTTC
.	TRBJ1-2	.	TRBV5-1	CASSWNSAYGYTF	TGCGCCAGCAGCTGGAACAGCGCCTATGGCTACACCTTC
.	TRBJ2-7	.	TRBV6-5	CASRGPQGRSYEQYF	TGTGCCAGCAGAGGCCCACAGGGACGGTCCTACGAGCAGTACTTC
.	TRBJ2-3	TRBD2	TRBV27	CASSLWGLAGVGDTQYF	TGTGCCAGCAGTTTATGGGGACTAGCGGGAGTTGGAGATACGCAGTATTTT
.	TRBJ1-2	.	TRBV5-1	CASSSPGPAHGYTF	TGCGCCAGCAGCTCTCCTGGACCAGCCCATGGCTACACCTTC
.	TRBJ2-7	TRBD1	TRBV6-5	CASRNIDREYEQYF	TGTGCCAGCAGGAACATCGACAGGGAATACGAGCAGTACTTC
.	TRBJ2-7	.	TRBV4-3	CASSQDPGQGSYEQYF	TGCGCCAGCAGCCAAGATCCGGGCCAGGGGTCCTACGAGCAGTACTTC
.	TRBJ2-7	.	TRBV4-3	CASSQQGSYEQYF	TGCGCCAGCAGCCAACAGGGCTCCTACGAGCAGTACTTC
.	TRBJ1-6	.	TRBV7-9	CASSLAAGYNSPLHF	TGTGCCAGCAGCTTAGCCGCAGGTTATAATTCACCCCTCCACTTT
few	TRBJ2-7	.	TRBV27	CASGQNEQYF	TGTGCCAGCGGACAGAACGAGCAGTACTTC
.	TRBJ2-7	.	TRBV28	CASSLGANLPYEQYF	TGTGCCAGCAGTTTAGGAGCGAACCTCCCCTACGAGCAGTACTTC
.	TRBJ2-2	TRBD1	TRBV4-1	CATQGAGELFF	TGCGCCACCCAGGGGGCCGGGGAGCTGTTTTTT
.	TRBJ2-7	TRBD1	TRBV9	CASSPRWDRGREQYF	TGTGCCAGCAGCCCTCGGTGGGACAGGGGGCGAGAGCAGTACTTC
.	TRBJ1-2	.	TRBV4-3	CASSQVARGDYGYTF	TGCGCCAGCAGCCAAGTGGCCAGGGGAGACTATGGCTACACCTTC
.	TRBJ2-7	TRBD2	TRBV7-2	CASSLIAGSYEQYF	TGTGCCAGCAGCCTAATAGCGGGATCCTACGAGCAGTACTTC
.	TRBJ1-6	TRBD1	TRBV6-5	CASSPGQGPLCFLHF	TGTGCCAGCAGCCCAGGACAGGGACCCCTATGTTTCCTCCACTTT
.	TRBJ1-1	.	TRBV13	CASSYESTGIAFF	TGTGCCAGCAGCTACGAATCCACAGGGATAGCTTTCTTT
.	TRBJ2-7	.	TRBV4-3	CASSPAWGASYEQYF	TGCGCCAGCAGCCCCGCCTGGGGGGCATCCTACGAGCAGTACTTC
.	TRBJ2-1	.	TRBV7-9	CASSQEGSQFF	TGTGCCAGCAGCCAGGAGGGTTCCCAGTTCTTC
.	TRBJ2-7	TRBD1	TRBV28	CASRTTGTGVYEQYF	TGTGCCAGCAGAACAACCGGGACAGGGGTGTACGAGCAGTACTTC